The 3 T cell receptor beta chains given below trace back to one sample, sequenced in a study of cytomegalovirus exposure and HLA in healthy donors. Primers: 60 Vbeta forward and 13 Jbeta reverse. This table comes from immunoSEQ multiplex PCR, and its TCRdb copy is limited to in-frame clones, with some not included. The sample lists 120,000 or so clones; roughly three fifths were seen once. Sequenced sample: PBMCs. These receptor sequences come from a woman between 35 and 50 years old in good health and CMV-seropositive.

The V and J genes are TRBV5-1 and TRBJ2-7; tentative D call: TRBD1 (7 bases). The length of the CDR3 is 16 residues. Germline CDR1 reads SGHRS; CDR2 reads YFSETQ. Trimming cost V 4 bases and J 6 bases, with 23 bases left between them. CDR3 protein: CASSPTWDSLGGEQYF. Written as DNA, the CDR3 is TGCGCCAGCAGCCCGACCTGGGACAGTCTGGGAGGCGAGCAGTACTTC.

In DNA form, the CDR3 reads TGTGCCAGTTTGCCTCACACTAACTATGGCTACACCTTC. Translated: CASLPHTNYGYTF. This sequence joins TRBV19 and TRBJ1-2; D is uncertain. The CDR3 is made up of 13 amino acids. Germline V CDR1 and CDR2: LNHDA, SQIVND (reference sequence). V lost 8 bases and J lost 0, with 10 bases in between.

The rearrangement joins TRBV11-3 to TRBJ1-2; no firm D call. This CDR3 spans 13 amino acids. V gave up 1 base and J gave up 2 bases, with 5 bases separating them. Germline V gene data show CDR1 as SGHNT and CDR2 as YENEEA. The CDR3 sequence: CASSLGANYGYTF. In DNA, the CDR3 is TGTGCCAGCAGCTTAGGCGCAAACTATGGCTACACCTTC.